Listed below are T cell receptor beta chains from one sample, sequenced in a study of blood T cell repertoires in COVID-19. TCRdb's copy holds only in-frame clones and misses some; the assay was immunoSEQ multiplex PCR. In the table there are 23,000 or so clones, 65% to 90% of which are singletons. Sequenced input: peripheral blood. All receptors derive from a man aged 70-80 years with acute or convalescent COVID-19. Both conserved end residues are part of each CDR3. Fields, in order: D gene, V gene, clone size, J gene, CDR3 protein, CDR3 DNA. The D gene is left open where the match is weak. Expanded clones get a size class; other rows say once, few or many, or leave the size out.

D: NA
V: TRBV29-1
size: NA
J: TRBJ1-2
CDR3: CSVDALGSNYGYTF
DNA: TGCAGCGTTGACGCTCTAGGCAGTAACTATGGCTACACCTTC

D: TRBD2
V: TRBV5-1
size: NA
J: TRBJ2-3
CDR3: CASSPGLAESTDTQYF
DNA: TGCGCCAGCAGCCCGGGACTAGCGGAGAGCACAGATACGCAGTATTTT

D: TRBD1
V: TRBV5-4
size: NA
J: TRBJ2-1
CDR3: CASSSTGYNEQFF
DNA: TGTGCCAGCAGCTCGACAGGGTACAATGAGCAGTTCTTC

D: NA
V: TRBV9
size: NA
J: TRBJ1-2
CDR3: CASSVASVTNYGYTF
DNA: TGTGCCAGCAGCGTAGCCTCCGTGACAAACTATGGCTACACCTTC

D: NA
V: TRBV5-4
size: NA
J: TRBJ2-1
CDR3: CASSPGWTPNNEQFF
DNA: TGTGCCAGCAGCCCGGGGTGGACTCCTAACAATGAGCAGTTCTTC

D: TRBD1
V: TRBV2
size: NA
J: TRBJ1-4
CDR3: CASSSRDRGSNEKLFF
DNA: TGTGCCAGCAGTAGCCGGGACAGGGGCTCTAATGAAAAACTGTTTTTT

D: NA
V: TRBV5-6
size: NA
J: TRBJ1-3
CDR3: CASSLVPGSSGNTIYF
DNA: TGTGCCAGCAGCTTGGTCCCGGGGAGCTCTGGAAACACCATATATTTT

D: TRBD1
V: TRBV7-6
size: once
J: TRBJ2-1
CDR3: CASSLGTNRGLGEQFF
DNA: TGTGCCAGCAGCTTAGGAACTAACAGGGGATTGGGGGAGCAGTTCTTC

D: NA
V: TRBV3-1/TRBV3-2
size: NA
J: TRBJ1-4
CDR3: CASSQVGFSTNEKLFF
DNA: TGTGCCAGCAGCCAGGTTGGCTTTTCAACTAATGAAAAACTGTTTTTT

D: TRBD2
V: TRBV7-3
size: NA
J: TRBJ2-5
CDR3: CASSLRGMSGAPQETQYF
DNA: TGTGCCAGCAGCTTAAGGGGCATGAGCGGGGCCCCCCAAGAGACCCAGTACTTC

D: TRBD1
V: TRBV3-1/TRBV3-2
size: NA
J: TRBJ2-7
CDR3: CASSQEGQGGYEQYF
DNA: TGTGCCAGCAGCCAGGAAGGACAGGGGGGTTACGAGCAGTACTTC

D: NA
V: TRBV15
size: NA
J: TRBJ1-5
CDR3: CATSRDGQNSNQPQHF
DNA: TGTGCCACCAGCAGAGATGGACAGAATAGCAATCAGCCCCAGCATTTT

D: NA
V: TRBV6-6
size: NA
J: TRBJ2-5
CDR3: CASSYQGRETQYF
DNA: TGTGCCAGCAGTTACCAGGGGAGAGAGACCCAGTACTTC

D: NA
V: TRBV6-5
size: NA
J: TRBJ1-1
CDR3: CASSTGKGNTEAFF
DNA: TGTGCCAGCAGTACAGGGAAAGGTAACACTGAAGCTTTCTTT

D: TRBD2
V: TRBV9
size: NA
J: TRBJ2-1
CDR3: CASSASGTLYNEQFF
DNA: TGTGCCAGCAGCGCTAGCGGGACCCTTTACAATGAGCAGTTCTTC

D: TRBD2
V: TRBV7-8
size: NA
J: TRBJ2-1
CDR3: CASSLSGGTYNEQFF
DNA: TGTGCCAGCAGCCTAAGCGGGGGGACCTACAATGAGCAGTTCTTC

D: NA
V: TRBV4-3
size: NA
J: TRBJ2-2
CDR3: CASSQVPSTGELFF
DNA: TGCGCCAGCAGCCAAGTTCCGAGCACCGGGGAGCTGTTTTTT

D: TRBD1
V: TRBV7-9
size: NA
J: TRBJ2-5
CDR3: CASSRDRETQYF
DNA: TGTGCCAGCTCCAGGGACAGAGAGACCCAGTACTTC

D: TRBD2
V: TRBV7-2
size: NA
J: TRBJ2-3
CDR3: CASSLVGRGGGRASQYF
DNA: TGTGCCAGCAGCTTAGTCGGCCGGGGCGGCGGGAGGGCTTCGCAGTATTTT

D: TRBD1
V: TRBV5-6
size: NA
J: TRBJ1-5
CDR3: CASSGRTGGNQPQHF
DNA: TGTGCCAGCAGCGGCAGGACAGGGGGAAATCAGCCCCAGCATTTT

D: NA
V: TRBV6-5
size: NA
J: TRBJ2-2
CDR3: CASSYSARTGELFF
DNA: TGTGCCAGCAGTTACTCCGCGAGAACCGGGGAGCTGTTTTTT

D: NA
V: TRBV7-2
size: NA
J: TRBJ1-2
CDR3: CASSTRGNDYGYTF
DNA: TGTGCCAGCAGTACTAGGGGGAACGACTATGGCTACACCTTC

D: NA
V: TRBV18
size: NA
J: TRBJ1-3
CDR3: CASSPLGRSGNTIYF
DNA: TGTGCCAGCTCACCGTTAGGGAGATCTGGAAACACCATATATTTT

D: TRBD2
V: TRBV4-2
size: NA
J: TRBJ2-7
CDR3: CASSQGLASYEQYF
DNA: TGTGCCAGCAGCCAAGGACTAGCCTCCTACGAGCAGTACTTC

D: TRBD2
V: TRBV7-6
size: NA
J: TRBJ2-7
CDR3: CASSRDPGGTYEQYF
DNA: TGTGCCAGCAGTCGAGACCCGGGGGGGACCTACGAGCAGTACTTC

D: NA
V: TRBV7-2
size: NA
J: TRBJ2-3
CDR3: CASSPRQDSTQYF
DNA: TGTGCCAGCAGCCCTAGACAGGATTCGACGCAGTATTTT

D: NA
V: TRBV3-1/TRBV3-2
size: once
J: TRBJ1-5
CDR3: CASSQHRAQPQHF
DNA: TGTGCCAGCAGCCAACACAGGGCTCAGCCCCAGCATTTT

D: TRBD2
V: TRBV30
size: NA
J: TRBJ2-2
CDR3: CAWRGRVYTGELFF
DNA: TGTGCCTGGCGAGGGAGGGTCTACACCGGGGAGCTGTTTTTT

D: TRBD2
V: TRBV9
size: NA
J: TRBJ2-3
CDR3: CASSVGVAGASTDTQYF
DNA: TGTGCCAGCAGCGTAGGGGTAGCGGGGGCCTCCACAGATACGCAGTATTTT

D: TRBD1
V: TRBV19
size: NA
J: TRBJ1-1
CDR3: CASSIRDSPEAFF
DNA: TGTGCCAGTAGTATCCGGGACAGCCCTGAAGCTTTCTTT

D: NA
V: TRBV18
size: NA
J: TRBJ1-2
CDR3: CASSPGTFYGYTF
DNA: TGTGCCAGCTCACCAGGGACTTTCTATGGCTACACCTTC

D: TRBD2
V: TRBV30
size: NA
J: TRBJ2-2
CDR3: CAWGGTSGGTGELFF
DNA: TGTGCCTGGGGGGGGACTAGCGGTGGCACCGGGGAGCTGTTTTTT

D: NA
V: TRBV7-2
size: NA
J: TRBJ2-3
CDR3: CASSLSRGTDTQYF
DNA: TGTGCCAGCAGCTTAAGTAGGGGTACGGATACGCAGTATTTT

D: NA
V: TRBV19
size: NA
J: TRBJ1-1
CDR3: CASSIARNTEAFF
DNA: TGTGCCAGTAGTATAGCGAGGAACACTGAAGCTTTCTTT

D: NA
V: TRBV27
size: NA
J: TRBJ2-5
CDR3: CASQRGGQVETQYF
DNA: TGTGCCAGTCAAAGGGGGGGTCAGGTAGAGACCCAGTACTTC

D: TRBD1
V: TRBV5-1
size: few
J: TRBJ1-1
CDR3: CASSLTGGSTEAFF
DNA: TGCGCCAGCAGCTTGACAGGGGGTAGTACTGAAGCTTTCTTT

D: TRBD2
V: TRBV11-2
size: NA
J: TRBJ2-3
CDR3: CASSSQAGGFLSSTDTQYF
DNA: TGTGCCAGCAGCTCTCAAGCGGGGGGGTTTTTATCTAGCACAGATACGCAGTATTTT

D: TRBD2
V: TRBV11-1
size: NA
J: TRBJ2-1
CDR3: CASSFLTSGGYNEQFF
DNA: TGTGCCAGCAGCTTTCTGACTAGCGGGGGCTACAATGAGCAGTTCTTC

D: NA
V: TRBV19
size: NA
J: TRBJ1-1
CDR3: CASRTFGGNTEAFF
DNA: TGTGCCAGTAGGACGTTCGGGGGGAACACTGAAGCTTTCTTT

D: NA
V: TRBV10-3
size: NA
J: TRBJ2-1
CDR3: CATGDYYNEQFF
DNA: TGTGCCACAGGGGACTACTACAATGAGCAGTTCTTC

D: NA
V: TRBV6-5
size: few
J: TRBJ1-2
CDR3: CASSYIGRAFNYGYTF
DNA: TGTGCCAGCAGTTACATTGGGAGAGCTTTTAACTATGGCTACACCTTC